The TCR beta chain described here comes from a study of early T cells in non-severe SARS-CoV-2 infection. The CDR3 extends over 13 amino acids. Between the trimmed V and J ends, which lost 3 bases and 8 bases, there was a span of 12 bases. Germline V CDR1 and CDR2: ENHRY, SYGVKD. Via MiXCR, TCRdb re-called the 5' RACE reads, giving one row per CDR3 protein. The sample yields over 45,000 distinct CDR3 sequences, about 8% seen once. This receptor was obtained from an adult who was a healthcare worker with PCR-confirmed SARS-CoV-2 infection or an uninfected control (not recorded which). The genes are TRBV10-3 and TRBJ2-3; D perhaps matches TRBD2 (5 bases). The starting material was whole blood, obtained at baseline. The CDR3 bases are TGTGCCATCAGTGAAGAACCGAGCGGTACGCAGTATTTT. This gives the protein CAISEEPSGTQYF.